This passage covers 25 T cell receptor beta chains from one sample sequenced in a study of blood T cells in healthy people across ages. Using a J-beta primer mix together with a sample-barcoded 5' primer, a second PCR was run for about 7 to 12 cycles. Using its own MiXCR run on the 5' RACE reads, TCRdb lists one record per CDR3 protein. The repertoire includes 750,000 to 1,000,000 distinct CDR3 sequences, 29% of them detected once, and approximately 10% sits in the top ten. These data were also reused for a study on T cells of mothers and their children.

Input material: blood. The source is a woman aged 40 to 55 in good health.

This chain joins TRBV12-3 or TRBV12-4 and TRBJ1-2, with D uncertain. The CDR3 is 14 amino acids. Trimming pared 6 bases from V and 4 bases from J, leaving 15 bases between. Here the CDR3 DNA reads TGTGCCAGCAGCGCTCCCGGGTCCAGCTATGGCTACACCTTC. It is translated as CASSAPGSSYGYTF.

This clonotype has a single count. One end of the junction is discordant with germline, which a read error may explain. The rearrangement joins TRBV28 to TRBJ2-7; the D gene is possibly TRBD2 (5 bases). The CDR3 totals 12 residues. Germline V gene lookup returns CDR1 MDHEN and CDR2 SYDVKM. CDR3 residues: CVSSLIGVEQYF. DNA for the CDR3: TGTGTCAGCAGCCTAATCGGGGTCGAGCAGTACTTC.

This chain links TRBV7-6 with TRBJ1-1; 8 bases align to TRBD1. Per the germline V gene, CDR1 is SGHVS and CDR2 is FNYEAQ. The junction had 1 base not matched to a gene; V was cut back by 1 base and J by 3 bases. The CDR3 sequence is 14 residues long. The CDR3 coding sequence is TGTGCCAGCAGCTTAGAGACAGGGGACACTGAAGCTTTCTTT. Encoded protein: CASSLETGDTEAFF.

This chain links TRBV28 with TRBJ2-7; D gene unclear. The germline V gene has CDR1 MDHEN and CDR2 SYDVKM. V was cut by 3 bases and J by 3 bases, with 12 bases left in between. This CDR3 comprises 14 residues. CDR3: CASSFKFISYEQYF. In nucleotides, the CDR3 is TGTGCCAGCAGTTTTAAATTTATCAGCTACGAGCAGTACTTC.

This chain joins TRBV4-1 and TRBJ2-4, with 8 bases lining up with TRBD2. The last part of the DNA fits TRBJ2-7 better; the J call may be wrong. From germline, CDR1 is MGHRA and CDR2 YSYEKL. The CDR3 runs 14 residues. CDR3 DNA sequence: TGCGCCAGCAGCCGAGAGCGGGGGTTGGGCGAGCAGTACTTC. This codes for CASSRERGLGEQYF.

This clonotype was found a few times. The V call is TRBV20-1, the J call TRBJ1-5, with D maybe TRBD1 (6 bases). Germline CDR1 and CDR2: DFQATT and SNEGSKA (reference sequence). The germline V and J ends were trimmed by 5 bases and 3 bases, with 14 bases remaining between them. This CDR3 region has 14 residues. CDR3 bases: TGCAGTGCTGGCAGGGGCCGCCTCAATCAGCCCCAGCATTTT. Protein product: CSAGRGRLNQPQHF.

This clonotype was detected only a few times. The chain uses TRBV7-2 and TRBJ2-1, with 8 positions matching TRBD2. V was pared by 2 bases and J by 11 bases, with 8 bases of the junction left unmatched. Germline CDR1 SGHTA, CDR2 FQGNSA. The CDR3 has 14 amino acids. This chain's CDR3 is CASSLPGGSAKQFF. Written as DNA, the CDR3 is TGTGCCAGCAGCTTACCGGGGGGGTCAGCTAAGCAGTTCTTC.

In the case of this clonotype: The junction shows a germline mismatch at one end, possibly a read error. CDR3 DNA: TGTGCCGGCAGTTTTTTCTCGGTCCTATCCAATCACGGCTACACCTTC. It specifies CAGSFFSVLSNHGYTF. The chain joins TRBV28 to TRBJ2-5; D remains unclear. The J call could be wrong; TRBJ1-2 is a better fit for the DNA end. Germline V gene sequence: CDR1 MDHEN, CDR2 SYDVKM. The CDR3 is 16 amino acids.

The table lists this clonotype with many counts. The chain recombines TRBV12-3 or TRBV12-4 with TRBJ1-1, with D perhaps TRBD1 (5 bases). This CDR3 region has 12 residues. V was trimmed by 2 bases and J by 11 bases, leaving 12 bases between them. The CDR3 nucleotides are TGTGCCAGCAGTTTATTTCCAGGGAGGGCTTTCTTT. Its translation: CASSLFPGRAFF.

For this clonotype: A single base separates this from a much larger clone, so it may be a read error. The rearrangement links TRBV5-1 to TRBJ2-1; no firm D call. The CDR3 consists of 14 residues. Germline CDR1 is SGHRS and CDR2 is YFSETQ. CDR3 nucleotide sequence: TGCGCCGGCAGCTTGACCTCACGTTACAATGAGCAGTTCTTC. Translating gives CAGSLTSRYNEQFF.

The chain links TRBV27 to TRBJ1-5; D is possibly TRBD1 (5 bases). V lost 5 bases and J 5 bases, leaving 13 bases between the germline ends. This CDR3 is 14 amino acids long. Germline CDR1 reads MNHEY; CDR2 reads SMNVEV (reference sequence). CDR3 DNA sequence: TGTGCCAGCAGTGCCTTCGGGGCCTATCAGCCCCAGCATTTT. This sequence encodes CASSAFGAYQPQHF.

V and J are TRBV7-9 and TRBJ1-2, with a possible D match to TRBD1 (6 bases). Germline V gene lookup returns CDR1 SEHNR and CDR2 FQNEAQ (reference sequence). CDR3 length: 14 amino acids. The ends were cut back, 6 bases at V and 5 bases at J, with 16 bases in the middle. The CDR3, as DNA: TGTGCCAGCAGATCGGACAGCGACCTTTATGGCTACACCTTC. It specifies CASRSDSDLYGYTF.

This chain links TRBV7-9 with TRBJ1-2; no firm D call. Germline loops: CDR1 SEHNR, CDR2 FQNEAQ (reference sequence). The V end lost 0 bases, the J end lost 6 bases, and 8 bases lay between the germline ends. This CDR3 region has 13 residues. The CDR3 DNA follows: TGTGCCAGCAGCTTAGCGGTGGCGGATGGCTACACCTTC. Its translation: CASSLAVADGYTF.

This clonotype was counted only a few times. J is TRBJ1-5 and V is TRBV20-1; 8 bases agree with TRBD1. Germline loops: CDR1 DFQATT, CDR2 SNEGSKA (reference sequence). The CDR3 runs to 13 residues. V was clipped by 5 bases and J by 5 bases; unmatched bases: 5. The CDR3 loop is CSARMTGDQPQHF. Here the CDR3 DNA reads TGCAGTGCTCGTATGACAGGGGATCAGCCCCAGCATTTT.

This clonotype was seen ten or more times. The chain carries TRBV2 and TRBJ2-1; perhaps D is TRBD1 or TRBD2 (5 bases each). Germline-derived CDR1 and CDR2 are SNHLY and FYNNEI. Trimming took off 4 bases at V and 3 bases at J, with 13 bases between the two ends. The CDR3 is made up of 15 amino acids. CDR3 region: CASSGGDSHYNEQFF. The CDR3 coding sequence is TGTGCCAGCAGTGGAGGGGATAGCCACTACAATGAGCAGTTCTTC.

The CDR3 DNA is TGTGCCATCAGTGAAGCGGGGGGGCCATACAATGAGCAGTTCTTC. It specifies CAISEAGGPYNEQFF. V and J are TRBV10-3 and TRBJ2-1, with TRBD2 matching over 10 bases. This CDR3 has 15 residues. V gave up 3 bases and J gave up 4 bases; unmatched junction bases: 3. Germline CDR1 is ENHRY and CDR2 is SYGVKD.

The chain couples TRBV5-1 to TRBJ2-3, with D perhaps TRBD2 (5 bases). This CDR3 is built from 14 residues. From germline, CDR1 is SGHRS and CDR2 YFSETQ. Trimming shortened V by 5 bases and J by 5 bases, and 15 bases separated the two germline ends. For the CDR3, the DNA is TGCGCCAGCAGGGGAACATCTGCGGGAGATACGCAGTATTTT. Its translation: CASRGTSAGDTQYF. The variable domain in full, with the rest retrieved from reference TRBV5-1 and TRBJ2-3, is KAGVTQTPRYLIKTRGQQVTLSCSPISGHRSVSWYQQTPGQGLQFLFEYFSETQRNKGNFPGRFSGRQFSNSRSEMNVSTLELGDSALYLCASRGTSAGDTQYFGPGTRLTVL.

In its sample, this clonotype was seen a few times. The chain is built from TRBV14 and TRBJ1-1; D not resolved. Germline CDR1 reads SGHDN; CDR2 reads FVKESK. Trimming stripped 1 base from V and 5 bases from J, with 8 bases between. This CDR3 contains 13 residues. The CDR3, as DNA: TGTGCCAGCAGCCAAGTAGCGGCAACTGAAGCTTTCTTT. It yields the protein CASSQVAATEAFF.

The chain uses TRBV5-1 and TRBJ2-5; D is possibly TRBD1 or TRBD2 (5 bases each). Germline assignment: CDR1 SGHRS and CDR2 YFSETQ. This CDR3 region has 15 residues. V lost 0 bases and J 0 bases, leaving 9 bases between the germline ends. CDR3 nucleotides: TGCGCCAGCAGCTTGGTAACGGGGCACCAAGAGACCCAGTACTTC. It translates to CASSLVTGHQETQYF.

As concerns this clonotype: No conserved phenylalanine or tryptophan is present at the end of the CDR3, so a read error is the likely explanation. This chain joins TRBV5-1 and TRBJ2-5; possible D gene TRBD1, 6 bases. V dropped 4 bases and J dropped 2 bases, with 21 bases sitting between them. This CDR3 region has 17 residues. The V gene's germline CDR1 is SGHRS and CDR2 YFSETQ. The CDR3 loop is CASSLQLAGVAQETQYL. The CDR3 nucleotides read TGCGCCAGCAGCCTACAACTTGCAGGGGTTGCGCAAGAGACCCAGTACTTA.

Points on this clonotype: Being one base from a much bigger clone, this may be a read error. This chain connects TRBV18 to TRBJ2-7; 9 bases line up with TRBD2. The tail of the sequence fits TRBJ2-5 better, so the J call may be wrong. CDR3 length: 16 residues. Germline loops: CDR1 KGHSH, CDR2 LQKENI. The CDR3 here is CASSLPAGGSQETQYF. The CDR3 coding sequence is TGTGCCAGCTCACTCCCAGCGGGGGGCAGTCAAGAGACCCAGTACTTC.

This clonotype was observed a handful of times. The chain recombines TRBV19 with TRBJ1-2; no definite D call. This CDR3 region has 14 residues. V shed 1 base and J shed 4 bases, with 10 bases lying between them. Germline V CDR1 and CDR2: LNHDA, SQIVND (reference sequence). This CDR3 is CASSIGARPYGYTF. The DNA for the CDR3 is TGTGCCAGTAGTATAGGGGCCCGACCCTATGGCTACACCTTC.

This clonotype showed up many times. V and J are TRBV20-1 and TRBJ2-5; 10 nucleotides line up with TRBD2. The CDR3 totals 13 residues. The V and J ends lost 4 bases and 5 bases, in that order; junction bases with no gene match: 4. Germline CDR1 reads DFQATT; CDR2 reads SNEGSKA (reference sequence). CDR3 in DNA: TGCAGTGCTACTAGCGGGGGTAGGGAGACCCAGTACTTC. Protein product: CSATSGGRETQYF.

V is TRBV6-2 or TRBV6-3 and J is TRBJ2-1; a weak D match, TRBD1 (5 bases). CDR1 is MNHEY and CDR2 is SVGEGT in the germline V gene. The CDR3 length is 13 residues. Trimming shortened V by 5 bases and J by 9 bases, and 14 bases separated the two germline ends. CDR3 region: CASSPPVGAEQFF. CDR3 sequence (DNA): TGTGCCAGCAGTCCGCCGGTAGGGGCTGAGCAGTTCTTC.

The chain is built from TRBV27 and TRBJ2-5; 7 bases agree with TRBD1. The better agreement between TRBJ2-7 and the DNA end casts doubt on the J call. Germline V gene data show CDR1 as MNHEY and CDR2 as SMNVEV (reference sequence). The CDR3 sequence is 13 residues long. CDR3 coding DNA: TGTGCCACTAAGACAGGGTACGATCGCGAGCAGTACTTC. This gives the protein CATKTGYDREQYF.